This T cell receptor (beta chain) was recovered during a study of cytomegalovirus exposure and HLA in healthy donors. With 60 Vbeta and 13 Jbeta primers, the PCR was carried out. Generated by immunoSEQ multiplex PCR, the TCRdb table keeps only in-frame clones and is missing some. The sample carries around 200,000 clones, about 80% recorded once. Overall study results and limits: Presence/absence analyses treated sequencing depth as roughly uniform across donors. Later, TCR association rates were found to vary by HLA locus, highest for DRB1 and lowest for HLA-C. The study put 150 to 200 TCR beta chains on its list as cytomegalovirus-associated.

Despite likely unrecorded immune exposures, the donors were nominally healthy at the time of sampling. Comment on this clone: Its antigen remains unknown.

Trimming took 1 base from V and 11 from J; bases not matched to a gene: 14. The CDR3 covers 16 residues. Looked up from germline, CDR1 is SEHNR and CDR2 is FQNEAQ (reference sequence). The rearrangement links TRBV7-9 to TRBJ1-5; the match to TRBD1 covers 7 bases. Sequencing input: PBMCs. The sequence derives from a boy aged 5-17 years in good health and CMV-seronegative. CDR3 sequence (DNA): TGTGCCAGCAGCTTAGGGTCGACAGGGCCAACGTCGGCCCAGCATTTT. Translated: CASSLGSTGPTSAQHF.